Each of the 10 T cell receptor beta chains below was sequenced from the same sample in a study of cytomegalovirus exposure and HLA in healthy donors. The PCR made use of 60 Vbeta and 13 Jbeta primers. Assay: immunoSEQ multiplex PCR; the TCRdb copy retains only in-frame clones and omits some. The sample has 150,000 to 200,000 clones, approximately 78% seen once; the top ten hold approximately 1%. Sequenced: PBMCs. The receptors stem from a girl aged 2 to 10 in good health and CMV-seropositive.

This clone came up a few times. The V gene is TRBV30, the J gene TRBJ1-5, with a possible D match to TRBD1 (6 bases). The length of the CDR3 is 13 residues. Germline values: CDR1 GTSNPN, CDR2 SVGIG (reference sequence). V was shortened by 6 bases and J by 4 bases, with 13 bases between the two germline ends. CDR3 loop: CACRGGINQPQHF. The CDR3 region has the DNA TGTGCCTGCAGGGGCGGAATTAATCAGCCCCAGCATTTT.

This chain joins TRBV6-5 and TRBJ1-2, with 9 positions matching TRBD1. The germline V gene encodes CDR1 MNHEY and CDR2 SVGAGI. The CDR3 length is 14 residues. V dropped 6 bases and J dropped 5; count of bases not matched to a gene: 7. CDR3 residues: CASSRDRDLYGYTF. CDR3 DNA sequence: TGTGCCAGCAGCCGGGACAGGGATTTATATGGCTACACCTTC.

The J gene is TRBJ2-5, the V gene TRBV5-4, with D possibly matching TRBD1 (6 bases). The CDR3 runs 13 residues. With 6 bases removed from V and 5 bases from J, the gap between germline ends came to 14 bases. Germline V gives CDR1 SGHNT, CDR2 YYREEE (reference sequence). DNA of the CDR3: TGTGCCAGCACACAGGGATTGGAGGAGACCCAGTACTTC. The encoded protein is CASTQGLEETQYF.

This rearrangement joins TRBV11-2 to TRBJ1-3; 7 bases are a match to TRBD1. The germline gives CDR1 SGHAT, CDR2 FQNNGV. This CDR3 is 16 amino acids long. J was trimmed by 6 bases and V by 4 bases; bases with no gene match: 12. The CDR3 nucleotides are TGTGCCAGCAGCTCGTATAAGGACAGGAGTGAAAACACCATATATTTT. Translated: CASSSYKDRSENTIYF. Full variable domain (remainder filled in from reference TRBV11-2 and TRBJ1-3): EAGVAQSPRYKIIEKRQSVAFWCNPISGHATLYWYQQILGQGPKLLIQFQNNGVVDDSQLPKDRFSAERLKGVDSTLKIQPAKLEDSAVYLCASSSYKDRSENTIYFGEGSWLTVV.

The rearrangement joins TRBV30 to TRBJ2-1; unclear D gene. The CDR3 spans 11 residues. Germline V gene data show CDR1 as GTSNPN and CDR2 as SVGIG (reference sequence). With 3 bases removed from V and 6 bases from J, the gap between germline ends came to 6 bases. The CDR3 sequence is CAWRYGNEQFF. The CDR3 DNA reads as TGTGCCTGGAGATACGGCAATGAGCAGTTCTTC.

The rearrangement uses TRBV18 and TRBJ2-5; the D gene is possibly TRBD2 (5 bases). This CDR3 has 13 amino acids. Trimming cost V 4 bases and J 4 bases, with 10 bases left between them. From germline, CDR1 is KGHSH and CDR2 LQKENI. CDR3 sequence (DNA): TGTGCCAGCTCACTCGGGGAGAGAGAGACCCAGTACTTC. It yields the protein CASSLGERETQYF.

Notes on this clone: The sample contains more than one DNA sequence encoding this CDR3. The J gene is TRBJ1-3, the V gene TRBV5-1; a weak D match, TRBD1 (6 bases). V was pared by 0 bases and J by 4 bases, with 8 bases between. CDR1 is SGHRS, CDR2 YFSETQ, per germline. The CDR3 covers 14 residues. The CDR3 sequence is CASSLAGTGNTIYF. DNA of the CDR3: TGCGCCAGCAGCTTGGCAGGGACAGGAAACACCATATATTTT. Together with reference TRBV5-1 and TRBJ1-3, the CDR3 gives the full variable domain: KAGVTQTPRYLIKTRGQQVTLSCSPISGHRSVSWYQQTPGQGLQFLFEYFSETQRNKGNFPGRFSGRQFSNSRSEMNVSTLELGDSALYLCASSLAGTGNTIYFGEGSWLTVV.

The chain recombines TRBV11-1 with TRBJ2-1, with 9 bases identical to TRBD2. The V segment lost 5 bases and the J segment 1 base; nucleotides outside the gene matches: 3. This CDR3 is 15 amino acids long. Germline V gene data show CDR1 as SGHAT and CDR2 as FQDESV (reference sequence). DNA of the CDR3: TGTGCCAGCAGCCCGCGGGGGGGATCCTACAATGAGCAGTTCTTC. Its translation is CASSPRGGSYNEQFF.

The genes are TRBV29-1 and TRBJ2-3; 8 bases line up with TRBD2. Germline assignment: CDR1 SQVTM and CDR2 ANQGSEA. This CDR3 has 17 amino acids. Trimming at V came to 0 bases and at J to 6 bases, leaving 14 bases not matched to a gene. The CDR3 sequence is CSVEDHPRTSILDTQYF. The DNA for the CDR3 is TGCAGCGTTGAAGATCATCCAAGGACTAGCATATTGGATACGCAGTATTTT.

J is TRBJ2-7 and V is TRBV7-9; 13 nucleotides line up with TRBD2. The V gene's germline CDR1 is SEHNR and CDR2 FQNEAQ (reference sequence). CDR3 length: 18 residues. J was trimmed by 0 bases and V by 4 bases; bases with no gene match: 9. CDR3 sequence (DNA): TGTGCCAGCAGCTCCTACCGCCGGACTAGCGGGAGCTCCTACGAGCAGTACTTC. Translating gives CASSSYRRTSGSSYEQYF.